This T cell receptor (beta chain) was recovered during a study of blood T cells in healthy people across ages. A second PCR of roughly 7 to 11 cycles used a sample-barcoded 5' primer and a J-beta primer mix. TCRdb re-derived calls from the 5' RACE reads in MiXCR, one entry per CDR3 protein. The data contain some 1 million distinct CDR3 sequences, 35% to 50% of them singletons. The length of the CDR3 is 16 residues. In germline, CDR1 is LGHDT, CDR2 YNNKEL (reference sequence). V dropped 0 bases and J dropped 0 bases, with 9 bases sitting between them. The receptor was isolated from a woman aged 55-75 years in good health. Sequencing was performed on blood. The chain joins TRBV3-1 to TRBJ2-4; no reliable D call. CDR3 residues: CASSQDSVGAKNIQYF. CDR3 nucleotide sequence: TGTGCCAGCAGCCAAGATTCGGTTGGAGCCAAAAACATTCAGTACTTC.